This passage covers 30 T cell receptor beta chains from one sample sequenced in a study of blood T cell repertoires in COVID-19. Some clones are missing from TCRdb's copy, which holds only in-frame ones; the method was immunoSEQ multiplex PCR. The sample carries over 95,000 clones, 85% recorded once. The sample comprised peripheral blood. The origin of the receptors is a human donor in a cohort sampled during active COVID-19.

V is TRBV6-6 and J is TRBJ2-7; D is perhaps TRBD1 (6 bases). Looked up from germline, CDR1 is MNHNY and CDR2 is SVGAGI (reference sequence). This CDR3 is built from 12 residues. Trimming removed 5 bases at V and 10 bases at J, with 15 bases between. The CDR3 here is CASSHLTGIQYF. The DNA of the CDR3 is TGTGCCAGCAGTCACCTGACAGGAATCCAGTACTTC.

The rearrangement uses TRBV29-1 and TRBJ2-2; D is uncertain. V lost 5 bases and J 7 bases, leaving 8 bases between the germline ends. Germline-derived CDR1 and CDR2 are SQVTM and ANQGSEA. The length of the CDR3 is 11 residues. The CDR3 loop reads CSVTVFGELFF. The CDR3, as DNA: TGCAGCGTTACGGTTTTCGGGGAGCTGTTTTTT.

The chain joins TRBV2 to TRBJ1-3; 7 bases fit TRBD1. The CDR3 runs 16 residues. Germline V CDR1 and CDR2: SNHLY, FYNNEI. Unmatched junction bases numbered 10, after V lost 6 bases and J lost 2 bases. CDR3 bases: TGTGCCAGCAGCCTTAAGGCCACAGGGGCTGGAAACACCATATATTTT. It is translated as CASSLKATGAGNTIYF.

This rearrangement joins TRBV25-1 to TRBJ2-3, with TRBD2 as a possible D gene (5 bases). Trimming removed 3 bases from V and 3 bases from J, with 16 bases in between. The germline V gene has CDR1 MGHDK and CDR2 SYGVNS. The CDR3 consists of 16 residues. CDR3 sequence reads: CASSDSRTFRTDTQYF. The DNA for the CDR3 is TGTGCCAGCAGTGACTCCCGGACTTTTAGGACAGATACGCAGTATTTT. Using reference TRBV25-1 and TRBJ2-3 for the parts outside the CDR3, the full variable domain is EADIYQTPRYLVIGTGKKITLECSQTMGHDKMYWYQQDPGMELHLIHYSYGVNSTEKGDLSSESTVSRIRTEHFPLTLESARPSHTSQYLCASSDSRTFRTDTQYFGPGTRLTVL.

The V gene is TRBV6-6, the J gene TRBJ2-3, with 9 bases that match TRBD2. The junction had 11 bases not matched to a gene; V was cut back by 6 bases and J by 1 base. The CDR3 sequence is 17 residues long. Germline V CDR1 and CDR2: MNHNY, SVGAGI (reference sequence). The CDR3 DNA sequence: TGTGCCAGCAGCCGATTAAGGACTAGCGATGGCACAGATACGCAGTATTTT. Translated, it gives CASSRLRTSDGTDTQYF.

The chain couples TRBV3-1 (or the pseudogene TRBV3-2) to TRBJ2-2, with D unclear. CDR3 length: 13 residues. V gave up 3 bases and J gave up 7 bases, with 9 bases separating them. Germline V gives CDR1 LGHDT, CDR2 YNNKEL (reference sequence). The CDR3 nucleotides are TGTGCCAGCAGCCAGGCCGGAGACGGGGAGCTGTTTTTT. Translating gives CASSQAGDGELFF.

The rearrangement uses TRBV10-2 and TRBJ2-7; perhaps TRBD2 as D (6 bases). V was trimmed by 0 bases and J by 4 bases, leaving 13 bases between them. The CDR3 has 15 residues. Per the germline V gene, CDR1 is WSHSY and CDR2 is SAAADI. DNA for the CDR3: TGCGCCAGCAGTGAGTCTGCGGGATCAAAGTACGAGCAGTACTTC. Amino acid sequence: CASSESAGSKYEQYF.

Of note for this clone: At one of its ends the junction is not consistent with the germline gene, which may arise from a read error. The V and J genes are TRBV24-1 and TRBJ2-1, with 9 bases aligning to TRBD1. CDR1 and CDR2 (germline): KGHDR, SFDVKD. CDR3 length: 14 residues. The chain's CDR3 is CATSGTGTTGQQFF. The CDR3 DNA is TGTGCCACAAGTGGGACAGGGACAACAGGGCAGCAGTTCTTC.

CDR3 coding DNA: TGTGCCAGCAGCCAAATGGGACCCGCGGGATTGGGGGAGCAGTACTTC. Translated: CASSQMGPAGLGEQYF. The chain recombines TRBV3-1 (or the pseudogene TRBV3-2) with TRBJ2-7; D perhaps matches TRBD2 (6 bases). The V and J ends lost 2 bases and 7 bases respectively, with 21 bases between them. There are 16 residues in the CDR3. Germline V gene data show CDR1 as LGHDT and CDR2 as YNNKEL (reference sequence).

The chain combines TRBV9 with TRBJ2-1; TRBD1 aligns across 8 bases. Trimming at V came to 2 bases and at J to 7 bases, leaving 8 bases not matched to a gene. The CDR3 contains 15 residues. CDR1 SGDLS and CDR2 YYNGEE come from the germline V gene. The CDR3 coding sequence is TGTGCCAGCAGCGTGGTGGCAGGGGGCTTTAATGAGCAGTTCTTC. As protein: CASSVVAGGFNEQFF. Complete variable domain (other parts from reference TRBV9 and TRBJ2-1): DSGVTQTPKHLITATGQRVTLRCSPRSGDLSVYWYQQSLDQGLQFLIQYYNGEERAKGNILERFSAQQFPDLHSELNLSSLELGDSALYFCASSVVAGGFNEQFFGPGTRLTVL.

The chain couples TRBV4-1 to TRBJ2-3; 7 bases line up with TRBD1. The CDR3 loop spans 15 amino acids. With 1 base clipped from V and 4 bases from J, the junction kept 5 bases outside the gene matches. CDR1 MGHRA and CDR2 YSYEKL come from the germline V gene. The CDR3 loop is CASSQGQGDPDTQYF. The CDR3 DNA sequence: TGCGCCAGCAGCCAAGGACAGGGAGACCCAGATACGCAGTATTTT.

This clone was found once. V usage is TRBV4-2 and J usage is TRBJ2-3; no clear D gene. The length of the CDR3 is 14 residues. V lost 10 bases to trimming and J lost 3 bases, with 17 bases between them. Germline values: CDR1 LGHNA, CDR2 YNFKEQ. CDR3 nucleotides: TGTGCCACCCAATCCACTGGCGGAACAGATACGCAGTATTTT. Its translation: CATQSTGGTDTQYF.

The chain uses TRBV28 and TRBJ1-3; D is unresolved. V gave up 2 bases and J gave up 2 bases, with 7 bases separating them. Germline CDR1 reads MDHEN; CDR2 reads SYDVKM. This CDR3 comprises 14 residues. The CDR3 DNA is TGTGCCAGCAGTTTAATCTACCCTGGAAACACCATATATTTT. Translated: CASSLIYPGNTIYF. The full variable domain, its missing parts supplied by reference TRBV28 and TRBJ1-3, is DVKVTQSSRYLVKRTGEKVFLECVQDMDHENMFWYRQDPGLGLRLIYFSYDVKMKEKGDIPEGYSVSREKKERFSLILESASTNQTSMYLCASSLIYPGNTIYFGEGSWLTVV.

The rearrangement links TRBV2 to TRBJ1-1; possible D gene TRBD1, 6 bases. Germline-derived CDR1 and CDR2 are SNHLY and FYNNEI. This CDR3 comprises 15 residues. Trimming removed 7 bases from V and 4 bases from J, with 19 bases in between. The CDR3 sequence: CASTGLGAQSTEAFF. The CDR3, as DNA: TGTGCCAGCACGGGGTTGGGGGCGCAGAGCACTGAAGCTTTCTTT.

The chain is built from TRBV6-2 or TRBV6-3 and TRBJ2-7, with 11 bases fitting TRBD1. The CDR3 runs to 16 residues. J lost 2 bases, V lost 4 bases, and 7 bases had no gene match. Germline assignment: CDR1 MNHEY and CDR2 SVGEGT. The CDR3 coding sequence is TGTGCCAGCAGTTTCCCCCCGGGACAGGGGGCCTACGAGCAGTACTTC. Translation: CASSFPPGQGAYEQYF.

The sample holds one count of this clone. The V and J genes are TRBV29-1 and TRBJ2-7; D is uncertain. CDR1 is SQVTM and CDR2 is ANQGSEA in the germline V gene. The CDR3 runs 14 residues. This CDR3 reads CSVIGDLRSYEQYF. The CDR3 DNA reads TGCAGTGTGATAGGAGACCTCCGCTCCTACGAGCAGTACTTC.

The V gene is TRBV6-1, the J gene TRBJ1-2; D call uncertain. Germline lookup yields CDR1 MNHNS and CDR2 SASEGT. V lost 1 base to trimming and J lost 5 bases, with 14 bases between them. The CDR3 has 15 amino acids. The CDR3 region is CASSEEVRVWYGYTF. Here the CDR3 DNA reads TGTGCCAGCAGTGAAGAGGTTCGGGTCTGGTATGGCTACACCTTC.

The chain recombines TRBV5-1 with TRBJ2-1; D is possibly TRBD2 (7 bases). Trimming took off 10 bases at V and 0 bases at J, with 20 bases between the two ends. This CDR3 region has 16 residues. CDR1 and CDR2 (germline): SGHRS, YFSETQ. The CDR3 sequence is CACPFGGGRSYNEQFF. CDR3 in DNA: TGCGCCTGCCCCTTTGGGGGGGGCCGCTCCTACAATGAGCAGTTCTTC. The full variable domain, rest sourced from reference TRBV5-1 and TRBJ2-1, is KAGVTQTPRYLIKTRGQQVTLSCSPISGHRSVSWYQQTPGQGLQFLFEYFSETQRNKGNFPGRFSGRQFSNSRSEMNVSTLELGDSALYLCACPFGGGRSYNEQFFGPGTRLTVL.

This chain uses TRBV2 with TRBJ2-7; 8 bases match TRBD2. The CDR3 length is 14 residues. Germline V lookup: CDR1 SNHLY, CDR2 FYNNEI. The V segment lost 4 bases and the J segment 3 bases; nucleotides outside the gene matches: 5. The CDR3 here is CASSAGGALYEQYF. In DNA form, the CDR3 reads TGTGCCAGCAGTGCGGGGGGGGCCCTCTACGAGCAGTACTTC.

This chain uses TRBV27 with TRBJ2-1; D is ambiguous. Germline V CDR1 and CDR2: MNHEY, SMNVEV (reference sequence). With 6 bases removed from V and 1 base from J, the gap between germline ends came to 13 bases. The CDR3 has 15 amino acids. The CDR3 here is CASSTGFESYNEQFF. As DNA, the CDR3 is TGTGCCAGCAGCACCGGGTTTGAGTCCTACAATGAGCAGTTCTTC.

The genes are TRBV4-3 and TRBJ2-7, with D possibly being TRBD1 (6 bases). This CDR3 spans 15 amino acids. V lost 3 bases to trimming and J lost 3 bases, with 15 bases between them. In germline, CDR1 is LGHNA, CDR2 YSLEER. CDR3 residues: CASSQGAAGDYEQYF. CDR3 coding DNA: TGCGCCAGCAGCCAGGGAGCGGCAGGGGACTACGAGCAGTACTTC.

The chain joins TRBV9 to TRBJ1-2, with D perhaps TRBD1 (6 bases). V was cut by 3 bases and J by 4 bases, with 13 bases left in between. From germline, CDR1 is SGDLS and CDR2 YYNGEE. The CDR3 sequence is 14 residues long. CDR3 in DNA: TGTGCCAGCAGCGCCCAACAGGGCCCCTATGGCTACACCTTC. It translates to CASSAQQGPYGYTF.

This chain's CDR3 is CASSQGGGGHDEQFF. As DNA, the CDR3 is TGCGCCAGCAGCCAAGGTGGGGGGGGCCACGATGAGCAGTTCTTC. The chain joins TRBV4-1 to TRBJ2-1, with a tentative D call TRBD2 (7 bases). The germline V gene encodes CDR1 MGHRA and CDR2 YSYEKL. The CDR3 contains 15 residues. Trimming removed 1 base at V and 8 bases at J, with 15 bases between.

The genes are TRBV30 and TRBJ1-2; no definite D call. V lost 5 bases and J 4 bases, leaving 8 bases between the germline ends. Per the germline V gene, CDR1 is GTSNPN and CDR2 is SVGIG (reference sequence). This CDR3 is 11 amino acids long. CDR3 loop: CAWAPRYGYTF. DNA for the CDR3: TGTGCCTGGGCCCCGCGCTATGGCTACACCTTC.

The chain is built from TRBV7-9 and TRBJ1-1; TRBD1 aligns across 9 bases. The trim removed 5 bases at V and 1 base at J, leaving 11 bases unmatched. In germline, CDR1 is SEHNR, CDR2 FQNEAQ (reference sequence). The length of the CDR3 is 17 residues. CDR3 region: CASSPGTGRSENTEAFF. CDR3 nucleotides: TGTGCCAGCAGCCCTGGGACAGGGAGGTCGGAGAACACTGAAGCTTTCTTT.

V gene TRBV28 combines with J gene TRBJ2-4; 13 positions agree with TRBD2. The V and J ends lost 3 bases and 0 bases, in that order; junction bases with no gene match: 5. CDR3 size: 18 residues. CDR1 and CDR2 (germline): MDHEN, SYDVKM. The CDR3: CASSLGTSGTLAKNIQYF. In DNA form, the CDR3 reads TGTGCCAGCAGTTTGGGGACTAGCGGGACCTTAGCCAAAAACATTCAGTACTTC.

This clone was found a few times. The chain carries TRBV6-6 and TRBJ1-2, with no clear D. Germline values: CDR1 MNHNY, CDR2 SVGAGI (reference sequence). V was clipped by 6 bases and J by 0 bases, with 17 bases between them. CDR3 length: 16 amino acids. CDR3 sequence: CASSPPGGGPNYGYTF. The CDR3 DNA follows: TGTGCCAGCAGCCCTCCAGGTGGAGGCCCTAACTATGGCTACACCTTC.

The CDR3 reads CASSLDTSGDLLRDTQYF. The CDR3 DNA is TGTGCCAGCAGCTTGGATACTAGCGGGGACTTACTCCGGGATACGCAGTATTTT. The V call is TRBV7-9, the J call TRBJ2-3, with TRBD2 matching over 10 bases. After removal of 3 bases from V and 6 bases from J, the junction contained 15 bases not matched to a gene. Germline V gives CDR1 SEHNR, CDR2 FQNEAQ (reference sequence). The CDR3 is 18 amino acids.

This chain uses TRBV7-9 with TRBJ1-6, with D perhaps matching TRBD1 (5 bases). This CDR3 is 14 amino acids long. The V end was cut by 5 bases, the J end by 6 bases, with 11 bases between. Germline V CDR1 and CDR2: SEHNR, FQNEAQ (reference sequence). The CDR3 sequence is CASSPDSGNSPLHF. In DNA, the CDR3 is TGTGCCAGCAGCCCTGACAGTGGTAATTCACCCCTCCACTTT.

In this sample, this clone turned up a few times. The V and J genes are TRBV6-1 and TRBJ2-7, with 7 nucleotides matching TRBD1. The V gene's germline CDR1 is MNHNS and CDR2 SASEGT. V shed 2 bases and J 2 bases; nucleotides not matched to a gene: 6. This CDR3 is 15 amino acids long. CDR3 region: CASSERDSSAYEQYF. The CDR3 nucleotides are TGTGCCAGCAGTGAAAGGGACAGCTCAGCCTACGAGCAGTACTTC.